This T cell receptor (beta chain) was observed in a study of T-cell memory formation after mild COVID-19. A 5'RACE reaction primed in the constant segment made cDNA libraries of TCR alpha and TCR beta, and these carried sample barcodes and UMIs. One entry per CDR3 protein, called by TCRdb with MiXCR from the 5' RACE reads. The sample records 390,000 or so distinct CDR3 sequences, 15% to 20% being singletons. From germline, CDR1 is ENHRY and CDR2 SYGVKD. V lost 6 bases to trimming and J lost 5 bases; unmatched junction nucleotides: 5. There are 15 residues in the CDR3. The V and J genes are TRBV10-3 and TRBJ1-5; 12 bases align to TRBD1. This sequence originates from a man between 18 and 29 years old who had mild COVID-19 (a few samples of this study predate the infection). Cell type and time point are not known. Input material: PBMCs or a T cell subset sorted from them (not recorded which). CDR3 bases: TGTGCCATCAGGCCAGGGACAGGGGGCCATCAGCCCCAGCATTTT. Protein sequence: CAIRPGTGGHQPQHF.